This TCR beta chain appears in the sequencing data of a study of CD8 T cells in ankylosing spondylitis. Using its own MiXCR run on the 5' RACE reads, TCRdb lists one record per CDR3 protein. The sample has 200,000 to 250,000 distinct CDR3 sequences, around 11% seen once. Of note for this clonotype: Its specificity is unknown.

Notes on the study in general: Within matched ankylosing spondylitis synovial fluid, disease-linked clones were reportedly significantly enriched.

This sequence originates from a male donor with ankylosing spondylitis or in good health (not recorded which). The sequencing input was blood, either unsorted or a sorted T cell fraction (not recorded which).

The CDR3 reads CASFTSGSETQYF. CDR3 sequence (DNA): TGTGCCAGCTTTACTAGCGGGTCAGAGACCCAGTACTTC. The chain couples TRBV2 to TRBJ2-5, with 9 positions matching TRBD2. This CDR3 region has 13 residues. The germline CDR1 and CDR2 sequences are SNHLY and FYNNEI. V lost 8 bases and J lost 4; bases outside the gene matches: 5.